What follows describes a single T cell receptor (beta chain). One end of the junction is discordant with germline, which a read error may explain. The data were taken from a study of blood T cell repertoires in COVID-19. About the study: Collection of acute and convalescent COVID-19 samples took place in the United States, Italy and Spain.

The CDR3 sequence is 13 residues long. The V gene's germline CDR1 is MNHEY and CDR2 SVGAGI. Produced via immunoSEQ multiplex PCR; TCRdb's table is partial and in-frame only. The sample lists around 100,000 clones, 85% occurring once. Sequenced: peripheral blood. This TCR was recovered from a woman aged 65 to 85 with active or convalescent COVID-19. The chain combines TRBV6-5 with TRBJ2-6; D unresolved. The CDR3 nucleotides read TGTGCCGGCAGGAGCTCTGGGGCCAACGTCCTGACTTTC. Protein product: CAGRSSGANVLTF.